The 5 T cell receptor beta chains given below trace back to one sample, sequenced in a study of T-cell reconstitution after alpha-beta-depleted transplantation in children. Unique molecular identifiers were used in preparing the TCRbeta library. TCRdb reprocessed the PCR reads with MiXCR, giving one entry per CDR3 protein. The table includes hundreds of thousands of distinct CDR3 sequences, around 10% detected once. This specimen consisted of PBMCs from the stem cell graft donor, obtained from the stem cell graft. The receptors shown here come from a human donor who donated a stem cell graft to a child with acute lymphoblastic leukemia.

This clonotype was seen repeatedly, ten times or more. The chain joins TRBV7-6 to TRBJ1-1; D not certain. Germline V lookup: CDR1 SGHVS, CDR2 FNYEAQ. V lost 5 bases and J 1 base, leaving 23 bases between the germline ends. CDR3 length: 18 amino acids. The CDR3 DNA is TGTGCCAGCAGCCCCGAGAGCAGTCAGGCATGGGCGAACACTGAAGCTTTCTTT. Its protein is CASSPESSQAWANTEAFF.

The table lists this clonotype with many counts. The genes are TRBV29-1 and TRBJ2-2; D may be TRBD1 (5 bases). V was pared by 3 bases and J by 0 bases, with 11 bases between. This CDR3 is built from 15 residues. Germline V lookup: CDR1 SQVTM, CDR2 ANQGSEA. In DNA, the CDR3 is TGCAGCGTTGATGGGCAGGGATCGAACACCGGGGAGCTGTTTTTT. Its translation is CSVDGQGSNTGELFF.

This clonotype was found a few times. The chain is built from TRBV29-1 and TRBJ2-3; 8 positions agree with TRBD1. With 3 bases clipped from V and 2 bases from J, the junction kept 13 bases outside the gene matches. Germline CDR1 SQVTM, CDR2 ANQGSEA. This CDR3 comprises 17 residues. The CDR3 nucleotides read TGCAGCGTTGAGCCCCTGAGGGACAGGACCCCCACAGATACGCAGTATTTT. Its protein product is CSVEPLRDRTPTDTQYF.

This clonotype was seen at least ten times. The chain has TRBV9 and TRBJ2-2; TRBD2 matches at 8 bases. Germline V gene lookup returns CDR1 SGDLS and CDR2 YYNGEE. J was trimmed by 4 bases and V by 6 bases; bases with no gene match: 8. The CDR3 length is 15 residues. The CDR3 loop is CASKEGGGTTGELFF. DNA for the CDR3: TGTGCCAGCAAGGAGGGCGGGGGGACCACCGGGGAGCTGTTTTTT.

A word on this clonotype: A much larger clone lies a single base off, so this may be a read error. The chain recombines TRBV28 with TRBJ2-2; D tentatively fits TRBD1 or TRBD2 (5 bases each). The CDR3 has 16 amino acids. From germline, CDR1 is MDHEN and CDR2 SYDVKM. V lost 8 bases, J lost 2 bases, and 18 bases lay in between. The CDR3 loop reads CASCLGTEDNTGELFF. As DNA, the CDR3 is TGTGCCAGCTGTCTCGGGACCGAGGATAACACCGGGGAGCTGTTTTTT.